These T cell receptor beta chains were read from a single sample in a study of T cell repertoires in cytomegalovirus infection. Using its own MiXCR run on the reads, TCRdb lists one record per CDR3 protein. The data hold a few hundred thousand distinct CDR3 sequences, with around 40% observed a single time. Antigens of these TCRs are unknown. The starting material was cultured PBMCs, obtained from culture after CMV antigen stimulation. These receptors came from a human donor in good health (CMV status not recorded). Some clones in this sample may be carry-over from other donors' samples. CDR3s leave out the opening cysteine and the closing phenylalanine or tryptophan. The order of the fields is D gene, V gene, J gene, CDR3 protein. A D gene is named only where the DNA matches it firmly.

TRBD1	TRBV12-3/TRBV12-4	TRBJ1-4	ASSFTDRDNEKLF
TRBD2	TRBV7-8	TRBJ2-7	ASSLAHGLAGDNYEQY
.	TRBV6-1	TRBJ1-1	ASSEYPTLYTEAF
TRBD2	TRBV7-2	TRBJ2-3	ASSRRLAVLDTDTQY
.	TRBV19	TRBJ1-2	ARSGLNYGYT
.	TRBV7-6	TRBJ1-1	ASRLGHGATEAF
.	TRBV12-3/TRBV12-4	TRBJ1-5	ASSFSDWPGKGNQPQH
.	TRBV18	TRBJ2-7	ASSPPIYEQY
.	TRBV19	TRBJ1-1	ASSVQGVVNTEAF
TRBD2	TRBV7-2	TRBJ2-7	ASSPQGTSGSSYEQY
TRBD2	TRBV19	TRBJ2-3	ASSLIPPTSARTDTQY
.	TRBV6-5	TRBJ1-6	ASSYGSGVPLH
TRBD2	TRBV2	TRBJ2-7	ASSAGGADEQY
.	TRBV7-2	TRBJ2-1	ASSSYRAYNEQF
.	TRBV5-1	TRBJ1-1	ASSPRDVTEAF
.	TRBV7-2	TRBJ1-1	ASTLGGTNTEAF
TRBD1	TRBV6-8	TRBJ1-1	ASSHRRTGLNTEAF
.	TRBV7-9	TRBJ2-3	ASSPDPTGDTQY
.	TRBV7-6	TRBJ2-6	ASSPRYRVPSGANVLT
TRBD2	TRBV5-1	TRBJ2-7	ASSRGTSGDYEQY
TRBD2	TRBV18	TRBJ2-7	ASSRRSGGISEQY
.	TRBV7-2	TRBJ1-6	ASSLLTDNSPLH
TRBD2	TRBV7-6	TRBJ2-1	ASSLRGGAYYNEQF
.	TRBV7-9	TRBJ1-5	ASSLGSYHQPQH
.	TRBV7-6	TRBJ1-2	ASSFITRGRIFLYGYT
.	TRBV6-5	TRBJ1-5	ASSYSTLVYQGKGNQPQH
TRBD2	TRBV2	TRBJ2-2	ARGREDTGELF
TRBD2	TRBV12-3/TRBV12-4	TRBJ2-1	ASSFGSGRGGEQF
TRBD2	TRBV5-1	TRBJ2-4	ASSSDGAGGKNIQY
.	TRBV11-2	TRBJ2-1	ASSMVRENPINEQF
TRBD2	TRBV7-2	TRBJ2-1	ASSLAGGSLYEQF
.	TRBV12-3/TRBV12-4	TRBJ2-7	ASSRDPDEQY
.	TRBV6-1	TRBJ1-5	ASSSYDGGNQPQH
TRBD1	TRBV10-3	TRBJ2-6	AIDRGDGSGANVLT
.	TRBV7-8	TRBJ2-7	ASSRWGSSYEQY